This T cell receptor (beta chain) was retrieved from a study of control samples from healthy donors and cancer patients (dated by TCRdb to the early 2020s). To note about this clone: Its antigen is unknown. Base qualities were left out, and no much larger clone turns up one base away.

Library creation used the immunoSEQ multiplex PCR assay. Held by TCRdb, this immuneACCESS table contains in-frame sequences only and omits some clones. Under half of the omission traces to an unresolved V gene where checked; the cause of the rest is unknown. This sample comprises 200,000 to 250,000 clones, roughly 94% of them detected only once. Over 1.2% of the sample lies in the top ten. The sample taken for sequencing was blood. The source is a man between 45 and 60 years old in good health.

In nucleotides, the sequence is TGTGCCACCAGCCGTCCGCGGACAGACAATGAGCAGTTCTTC. This translates into CATSRPRTDNEQFF. The V and J genes are TRBV15 and TRBJ2-1, with a weak D call of TRBD1 (6 bases match). Including cysteine and phenylalanine, the CDR3 has 14 amino acids. CDR3 DNA is the only sequence kept; it has 42 bases, read in frame from the first base. The germline V gene (reference sequence) sets CDR1 to LNHNV and CDR2 to YYDKDF. V was cut back by 5 bases and J by 5 bases, leaving a gap of 13 bases between them.